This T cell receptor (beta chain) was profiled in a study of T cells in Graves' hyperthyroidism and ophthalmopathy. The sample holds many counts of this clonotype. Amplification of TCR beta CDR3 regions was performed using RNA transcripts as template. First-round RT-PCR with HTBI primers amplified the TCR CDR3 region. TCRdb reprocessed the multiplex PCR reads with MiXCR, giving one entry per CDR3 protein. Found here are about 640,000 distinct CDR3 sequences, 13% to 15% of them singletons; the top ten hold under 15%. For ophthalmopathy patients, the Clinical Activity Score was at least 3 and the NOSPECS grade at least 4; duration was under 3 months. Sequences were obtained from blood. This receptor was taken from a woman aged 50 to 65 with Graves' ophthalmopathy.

The CDR3 spells CASGPTGVKGTGELFF. In DNA form, the CDR3 reads TGTGCTAGTGGACCCACAGGGGTAAAGGGCACCGGGGAGCTGTTTTTT. This rearrangement joins TRBV12-5 to TRBJ2-2, with 7 bases identical to TRBD1. Trimming removed 6 bases from V and 4 bases from J; junction bases left unmatched: 11. Germline-derived CDR1 and CDR2 are LGHNT and FRNRAP. The CDR3 covers 16 residues.